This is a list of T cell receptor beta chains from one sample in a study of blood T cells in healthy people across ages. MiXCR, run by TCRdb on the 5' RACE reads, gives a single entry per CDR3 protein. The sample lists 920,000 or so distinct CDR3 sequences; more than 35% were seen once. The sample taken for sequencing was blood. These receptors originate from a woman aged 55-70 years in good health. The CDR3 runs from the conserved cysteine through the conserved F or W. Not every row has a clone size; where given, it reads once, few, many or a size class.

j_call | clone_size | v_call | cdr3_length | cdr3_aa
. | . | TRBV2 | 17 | CASSEALRGQGLDEQYF
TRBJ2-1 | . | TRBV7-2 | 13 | CASSLRWEGEQFF
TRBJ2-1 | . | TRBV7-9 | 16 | CASSWLLVQYDNEQFF
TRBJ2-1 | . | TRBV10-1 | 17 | CASSGVASGTPSGEQFF
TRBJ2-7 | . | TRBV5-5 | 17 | CASSLGLTGTASYEQYF
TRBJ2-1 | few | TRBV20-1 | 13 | CSALGLASIEQFF
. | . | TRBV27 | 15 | CASSFLAATYNEQYF
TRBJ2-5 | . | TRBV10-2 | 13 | CASRQAGATAQYF
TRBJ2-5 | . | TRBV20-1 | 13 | CSASRQPEETQYF
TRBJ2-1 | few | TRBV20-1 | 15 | CSAREGAGPYKEQFF
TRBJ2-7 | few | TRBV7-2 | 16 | CASSLLGAGVAYEQYF
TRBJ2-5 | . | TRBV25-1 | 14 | CASSEDGQGEEQYF
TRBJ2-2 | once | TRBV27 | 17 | CASSFWVSSFNTGELFF
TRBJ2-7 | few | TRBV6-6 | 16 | CASSYSKPVGAYEQYF
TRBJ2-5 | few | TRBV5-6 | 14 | CASSTGLGQETQYF
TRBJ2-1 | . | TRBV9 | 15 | CASSPSRTSRNEQFF
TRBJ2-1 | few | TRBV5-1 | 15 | CASSVGTGEHNEQFF
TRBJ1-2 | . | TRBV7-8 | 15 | CASSLEDRTNYGYTF
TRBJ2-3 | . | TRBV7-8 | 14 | CASSKRTSGSPQYF
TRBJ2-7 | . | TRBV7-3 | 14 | CASSLADGPYEQYF
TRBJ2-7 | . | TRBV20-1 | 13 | CSASRTSGLEQYF
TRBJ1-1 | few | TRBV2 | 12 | CASWGGQPEAFF
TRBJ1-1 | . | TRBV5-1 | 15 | CASSTDRGRYTEAFF
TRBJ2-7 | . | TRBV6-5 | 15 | CAARHRGGFLYEQYF
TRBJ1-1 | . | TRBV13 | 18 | CASSLRGLRAGRNTEAFF
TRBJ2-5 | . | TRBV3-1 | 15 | CASSQDSGWMETLYF
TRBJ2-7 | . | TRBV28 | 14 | CASSISGRSYEQYF
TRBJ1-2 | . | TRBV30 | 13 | CAWNTGQGRGYTF
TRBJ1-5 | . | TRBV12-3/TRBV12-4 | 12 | CASSQYGQPQHF
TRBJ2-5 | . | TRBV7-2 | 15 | CASSSTSGTGEAQYF
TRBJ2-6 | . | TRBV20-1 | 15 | CSATLQGSGANVLTF
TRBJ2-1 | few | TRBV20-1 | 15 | CSASLGLAEYNEQFF
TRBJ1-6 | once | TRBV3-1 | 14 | CASSQEFGNSPLHF
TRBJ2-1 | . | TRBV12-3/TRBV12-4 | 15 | CASRTGTLRNNEQFF
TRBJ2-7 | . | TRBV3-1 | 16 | CASSEGVGGRSYEQYF
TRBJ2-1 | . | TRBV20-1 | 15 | CSATPLRGRANEQFF
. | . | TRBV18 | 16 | CASSPLGQGSKDEQYF
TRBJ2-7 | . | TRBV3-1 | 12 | CASSPTSGGQYF
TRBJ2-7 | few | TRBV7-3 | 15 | CASSLSGDRGYEQYF
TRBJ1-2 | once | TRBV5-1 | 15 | CASSPVTGEDYGYTF